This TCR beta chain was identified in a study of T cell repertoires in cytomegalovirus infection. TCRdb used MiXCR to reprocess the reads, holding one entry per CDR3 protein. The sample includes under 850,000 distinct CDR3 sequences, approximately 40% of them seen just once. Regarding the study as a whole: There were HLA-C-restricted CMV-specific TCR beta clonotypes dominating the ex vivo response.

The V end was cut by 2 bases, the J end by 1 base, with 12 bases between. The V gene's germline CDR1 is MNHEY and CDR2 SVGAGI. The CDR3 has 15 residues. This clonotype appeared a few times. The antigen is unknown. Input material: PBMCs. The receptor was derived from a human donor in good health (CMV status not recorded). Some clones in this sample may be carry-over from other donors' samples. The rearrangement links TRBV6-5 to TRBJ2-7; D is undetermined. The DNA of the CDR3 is TGTGCCAGCAGTTACATTCAATCTGAATCCTACGAGCAGTACTTC. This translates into CASSYIQSESYEQYF.